The 21 T cell receptor beta chains presented below share a single source sample, sequenced in a study of shared clonotypes between healthy human individuals. The naive CD8 fraction comprised CD45RO-negative cells positively selected for CCR7 and excluded terminally differentiated effector memory CD45RA+ cells. The repertoire was sequenced with immunoSEQ multiplex PCR; TCRdb's copy has only in-frame clones and lacks some. The sample lists around 2,000,000 clones, roughly 94% occurring once. Sequenced sample: naive CD8+ T cells sorted from blood. The receptors here all came from a man aged 18-30 years in good health.

The chain links TRBV19 to TRBJ1-5, with 7 bases that match TRBD1. Germline V gene data show CDR1 as LNHDA and CDR2 as SQIVND (reference sequence). Germline trimming cut 4 bases from V and 0 bases from J; bases unmatched to any gene: 3. The CDR3 is 15 residues long. CDR3 loop: CASSRGQVSNQPQHF. DNA of the CDR3: TGTGCCAGTAGTAGAGGACAGGTTAGCAATCAGCCCCAGCATTTT.

The chain has TRBV5-1 and TRBJ1-5, with D possibly matching TRBD1 (6 bases). The germline CDR1 and CDR2 sequences are SGHRS and YFSETQ. V was shortened by 0 bases and J by 5 bases, with 12 bases between the two germline ends. The CDR3 contains 15 residues. The CDR3 reads CASSLDTGRDQPQHF. The CDR3 nucleotides are TGCGCCAGCAGCTTGGATACAGGGAGGGATCAGCCCCAGCATTTT.

This clone was seen only a few times. The chain is built from TRBV9 and TRBJ2-7; TRBD1 might be the D (6 bases). The germline V gene encodes CDR1 SGDLS and CDR2 YYNGEE. V was cut by 4 bases and J by 0 bases, with 11 bases left in between. The CDR3 loop spans 14 amino acids. For the CDR3, the DNA is TGTGCCAGCAGCCCACAGGGTAGCTCCTACGAGCAGTACTTC. It yields the protein CASSPQGSSYEQYF. The full variable domain, rest sourced from reference TRBV9 and TRBJ2-7, is DSGVTQTPKHLITATGQRVTLRCSPRSGDLSVYWYQQSLDQGLQFLIQYYNGEERAKGNILERFSAQQFPDLHSELNLSSLELGDSALYFCASSPQGSSYEQYFGPGTRLTVT.

The gene calls are TRBV6-5 and TRBJ1-2; D possibly corresponds to TRBD1 (5 bases). Deletions cut 6 bases from V and 5 bases from J, with 19 bases between. This CDR3 has 15 residues. Germline V gene sequence: CDR1 MNHEY, CDR2 SVGAGI. CDR3 amino acids: CASRFGMGVWYGYTF. The DNA for the CDR3 is TGTGCCAGCAGGTTTGGTATGGGGGTCTGGTATGGCTACACCTTC.

V and J are TRBV9 and TRBJ1-5; D is possibly TRBD1 (6 bases). Trimming took 0 bases from V and 0 from J, leaving 13 bases between them. This CDR3 comprises 17 residues. Germline CDR1 SGDLS, CDR2 YYNGEE. The CDR3 sequence: CASSVGAGDYSNQPQHF. The DNA for the CDR3 is TGTGCCAGCAGCGTAGGGGCAGGGGACTATAGCAATCAGCCCCAGCATTTT.

The V gene is TRBV28, the J gene TRBJ1-5; a weak D match, TRBD1 (5 bases). This CDR3 region has 17 residues. Trimming cost V 3 bases and J 1 base, with 16 bases left between them. Germline CDR1 MDHEN, CDR2 SYDVKM. This CDR3 reads CASSFRGSTGSNQPQHF. The DNA of the CDR3 is TGTGCCAGCAGTTTTAGGGGTTCGACGGGGAGCAATCAGCCCCAGCATTTT.

The chain employs TRBV6-5 and TRBJ1-1; D is ambiguous. V was shortened by 0 bases and J by 6 bases, with 8 bases between the two germline ends. The germline V gene encodes CDR1 MNHEY and CDR2 SVGAGI. This CDR3 contains 13 residues. CDR3 protein: CASSYSPGAEAFF. The CDR3 DNA follows: TGTGCCAGCAGTTACTCTCCCGGGGCTGAAGCTTTCTTT.

The J gene is TRBJ2-1, the V gene TRBV9; D gene uncertain. The CDR3 runs 14 residues. V lost 1 base to trimming and J lost 4 bases, with 9 bases between them. Germline V CDR1 and CDR2: SGDLS, YYNGEE. CDR3 sequence (DNA): TGTGCCAGCAGCGTAAACGTCCTTTACAATGAGCAGTTCTTC. Its protein product is CASSVNVLYNEQFF.

Only one count was recorded for this clone. The J gene is TRBJ1-2, the V gene TRBV7-3; D gene uncertain. The germline gives CDR1 SGHTA, CDR2 FQGTGA. CDR3 length equals 14 residues. Trimming took 5 bases from V and 1 from J, leaving 11 bases between them. This CDR3 reads CASSPGPINYGYTF. In DNA form, the CDR3 reads TGTGCCAGCAGCCCCGGCCCAATTAACTATGGCTACACCTTC.

The chain links TRBV11-2 to TRBJ2-7, with 8 positions matching TRBD1. There are 15 residues in the CDR3. Germline V gene sequence: CDR1 SGHAT, CDR2 FQNNGV. V trimming: 3 bases; J trimming: 3 bases; junction bases outside the gene matches: 7. The CDR3 sequence: CASSFTTGVNYEQYF. DNA of the CDR3: TGTGCCAGCAGCTTCACGACAGGGGTGAACTACGAGCAGTACTTC. Full variable domain (rest looked up from reference TRBV11-2 and TRBJ2-7): EAGVAQSPRYKIIEKRQSVAFWCNPISGHATLYWYQQILGQGPKLLIQFQNNGVVDDSQLPKDRFSAERLKGVDSTLKIQPAKLEDSAVYLCASSFTTGVNYEQYFGPGTRLTVT.

The J gene is TRBJ2-3, the V gene TRBV7-6; 14 positions agree with TRBD2. In germline, CDR1 is SGHVS, CDR2 FNYEAQ. J lost 0 bases, V lost 4 bases, and 3 bases had no gene match. CDR3 length equals 17 residues. CDR3 in amino acids: CASSSGLAGGSTDTQYF. The CDR3 DNA sequence: TGTGCCAGCAGCTCCGGACTAGCGGGGGGAAGCACAGATACGCAGTATTTT.

This chain joins TRBV7-2 and TRBJ2-3; 8 nucleotides agree with TRBD2. Germline V gene lookup returns CDR1 SGHTA and CDR2 FQGNSA. After removal of 5 bases from V and 4 bases from J, the junction contained 8 bases not matched to a gene. The length of the CDR3 is 15 residues. CDR3 amino acids: CASSPRGAGPDTQYF. The CDR3, as DNA: TGTGCCAGCAGCCCGCGGGGGGCGGGCCCAGATACGCAGTATTTT. Full variable domain (outside the CDR3, taken from reference TRBV7-2 and TRBJ2-3): GAGVSQSPSNKVTEKGKDVELRCDPISGHTALYWYRQSLGQGLEFLIYFQGNSAPDKSGLPSDRFSAERTGGSVSTLTIQRTQQEDSAVYLCASSPRGAGPDTQYFGPGTRLTVL.

The chain uses TRBV2 and TRBJ1-1; D perhaps matches TRBD1 (6 bases). Trimming removed 4 bases from V and 5 bases from J, with 17 bases in between. The CDR3 totals 15 residues. In germline, CDR1 is SNHLY, CDR2 FYNNEI. The CDR3 bases are TGTGCCAGCAGTGCCAAGGGGGGGGCGCGGACTGAAGCTTTCTTT. Translation gives CASSAKGGARTEAFF.

The chain has TRBV7-8 and TRBJ1-2, with 10 bases that match TRBD1. The CDR3 is 15 residues long. Trimming removed 1 base from V and 3 bases from J; junction bases left unmatched: 2. CDR1 is SGHVS, CDR2 FQNEAQ, per germline. CDR3 sequence (DNA): TGTGCCAGCAGCTTAGGACAGGGGGCTCACTATGGCTACACCTTC. Amino acid sequence: CASSLGQGAHYGYTF.

J is TRBJ2-2 and V is TRBV9, with D perhaps matching TRBD2 (5 bases). Germline V gene sequence: CDR1 SGDLS, CDR2 YYNGEE. V lost 1 base to trimming and J lost 2 bases, with 12 bases between them. The CDR3 consists of 16 residues. CDR3 loop: CASSVNRESNTGELFF. Here the CDR3 DNA reads TGTGCCAGCAGCGTAAATAGGGAGAGCAACACCGGGGAGCTGTTTTTT.

The chain carries TRBV7-9 and TRBJ2-1; TRBD2 agrees at 10 bases. The trim removed 5 bases at V and 4 bases at J, leaving 5 bases unmatched. The CDR3 extends over 15 amino acids. Germline V gene data show CDR1 as SEHNR and CDR2 as FQNEAQ (reference sequence). This CDR3 is CASSQTSGDYNEQFF. The CDR3 nucleotides are TGTGCCAGCAGCCAAACTAGCGGGGATTACAATGAGCAGTTCTTC.

This clone has only one observation. The V and J genes are TRBV2 and TRBJ1-1, with TRBD1 matching 9 bases. The junction had 7 bases not matched to a gene; V was cut back by 7 bases and J by 4 bases. CDR3 length equals 14 residues. CDR1 and CDR2 from the germline V gene are SNHLY and FYNNEI. CDR3 nucleotide sequence: TGTGCCAGCAAGATCGGACAGGGGTTCACTGAAGCTTTCTTT. It is translated as CASKIGQGFTEAFF.

This chain links TRBV11-2 with TRBJ2-7; D is uncertain. V lost 3 bases and J lost 3, with 12 bases in between. Germline V gene data show CDR1 as SGHAT and CDR2 as FQNNGV. The CDR3 extends over 14 amino acids. The DNA for the CDR3 is TGTGCCAGCAGCTTTCCGGGTCGGTACTACGAGCAGTACTTC. As protein: CASSFPGRYYEQYF.

The rearrangement links TRBV27 to TRBJ1-4, with TRBD1 as a possible D gene (6 bases). This CDR3 spans 15 amino acids. V was shortened by 8 bases and J by 7 bases, with 20 bases between the two germline ends. Germline values: CDR1 MNHEY, CDR2 SMNVEV (reference sequence). This CDR3 is CASQVTGGGGEKLFF. DNA for the CDR3: TGTGCCAGCCAAGTTACCGGGGGAGGGGGTGAAAAACTGTTTTTT.

J is TRBJ1-5 and V is TRBV5-5; D is uncertain. The length of the CDR3 is 15 residues. Germline CDR1 and CDR2: SGHKS and YYEKEE (reference sequence). V was clipped by 3 bases and J by 0 bases, with 10 bases between them. CDR3 sequence reads: CASSWNFFSNQPQHF. The CDR3 nucleotides read TGTGCCAGCAGCTGGAACTTTTTTAGCAATCAGCCCCAGCATTTT.

As to this clone: Other DNA variants within this sample encode the same CDR3. V is TRBV6-5 and J is TRBJ2-7; tentatively, D is TRBD1 (6 bases). This CDR3 contains 14 residues. CDR1 is MNHEY and CDR2 is SVGAGI in the germline V gene. Trimming shortened V by 5 bases and J by 2 bases, and 13 bases separated the two germline ends. Written as DNA, the CDR3 is TGTGCCAGCAGTCCACCAGGGGTCCCCTACGAGCAGTACTTC. Protein product: CASSPPGVPYEQYF.